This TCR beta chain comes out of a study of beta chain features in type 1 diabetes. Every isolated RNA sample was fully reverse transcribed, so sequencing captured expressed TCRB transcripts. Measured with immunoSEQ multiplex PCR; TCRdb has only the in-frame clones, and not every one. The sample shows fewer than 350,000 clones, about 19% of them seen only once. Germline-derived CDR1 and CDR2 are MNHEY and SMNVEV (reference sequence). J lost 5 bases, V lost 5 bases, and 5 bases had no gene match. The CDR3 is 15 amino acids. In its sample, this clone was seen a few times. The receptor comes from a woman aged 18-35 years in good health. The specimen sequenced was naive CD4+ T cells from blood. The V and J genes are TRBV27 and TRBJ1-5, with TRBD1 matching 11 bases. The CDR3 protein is CASSQGQGDDQPQHF. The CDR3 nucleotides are TGTGCCAGCAGTCAGGGACAGGGGGACGATCAGCCCCAGCATTTT.